The entry below describes one T cell receptor beta chain. The CDR3 is 14 residues long. The V end was cut by 2 bases, the J end by 0 bases, with 8 bases between. The germline CDR1 and CDR2 sequences are SGHTA and FQGTGA. This sample is part of a study of cytotoxic CD8 clonotypes in ibrutinib-treated CLL. The assay was immunoSEQ multiplex PCR, and TCRdb's table has in-frame clones only and misses some. Of some 29,000 clones in the sample, roughly 60% were seen once. Sequencing used PBMCs, obtained before ibrutinib treatment. The chain couples TRBV7-3 to TRBJ2-7, with D perhaps matching TRBD2 (6 bases). The clonotype originates from a human donor with chronic lymphocytic leukemia. The CDR3 loop reads CASSLAGTSYEQYF. The CDR3 nucleotides read TGTGCCAGCAGCTTAGCGGGGACCTCCTACGAGCAGTACTTC.